This TCR beta chain is from a study of cytomegalovirus exposure and HLA in healthy donors. 60 Vbeta and 13 Jbeta primers were used in PCR. Measured with immunoSEQ multiplex PCR; TCRdb has only the in-frame clones, and not every one. The data hold around 67,000 clones, with 80% to 90% observed a single time. Regarding the study as a whole: Researchers reported in a later analysis that a missense DCLRE1C variant was tied to TCR beta V- and J-gene trimming.

Concerning this clone: Its antigen is undetermined.

Looked up from germline, CDR1 is SGHRS and CDR2 is YFSETQ. The V end lost 5 bases, the J end lost 2 bases, and 10 bases lay between the germline ends. The CDR3 length is 13 residues. The genes are TRBV5-1 and TRBJ1-2; maybe TRBD1 (6 bases). The sequenced material came from PBMCs. The TCR sequence derives from a woman aged 25 to 39 in good health and CMV-seropositive. As DNA, the CDR3 is TGCGCCAGCAGTTCACAGGGAAACTATGGCTACACCTTC. Translation: CASSSQGNYGYTF.